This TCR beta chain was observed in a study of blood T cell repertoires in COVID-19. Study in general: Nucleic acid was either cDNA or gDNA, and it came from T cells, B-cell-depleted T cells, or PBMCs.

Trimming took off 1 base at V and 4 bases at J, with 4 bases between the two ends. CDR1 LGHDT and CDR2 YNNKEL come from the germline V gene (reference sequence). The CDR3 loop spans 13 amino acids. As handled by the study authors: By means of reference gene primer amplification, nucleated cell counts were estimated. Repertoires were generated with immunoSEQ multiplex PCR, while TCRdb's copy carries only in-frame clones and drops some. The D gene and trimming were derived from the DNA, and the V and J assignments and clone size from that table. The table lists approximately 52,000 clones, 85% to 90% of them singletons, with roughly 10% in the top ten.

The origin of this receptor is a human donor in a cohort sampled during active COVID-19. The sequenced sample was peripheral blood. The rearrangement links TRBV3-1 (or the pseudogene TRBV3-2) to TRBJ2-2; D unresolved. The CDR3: CASSQVSTGELFF. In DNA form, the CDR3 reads TGTGCCAGCAGCCAAGTCTCCACCGGGGAGCTGTTTTTT.